This TCR beta chain originates from a study of regulatory T cells in long-lasting Graves disease. Time point meaning: newly diagnosed GD, antithyroid drugs for less than 3 months. Following extraction of RNA from PBMCs, that RNA was used to make the TCR library. Germline CDR1 and CDR2: SGDLS and YYNGEE. V was shortened by 2 bases and J by 10 bases, with 10 bases between the two germline ends. The CDR3 sequence is 13 residues long. In building TCR beta libraries, iRepertoire HTBI primers were used together with Arm-PCR of CDR3 regions. Using its own MiXCR run on the multiplex PCR reads, TCRdb lists one record per CDR3 protein. The sample lists about half a million distinct CDR3 sequences, about 11% seen once, with 7.5% to 9% in the top ten. The sample also formed part of further work on T cells in Graves' hyperthyroidism and ophthalmopathy.

This sequence joins TRBV9 and TRBJ1-6; maybe TRBD1 (5 bases). The receptor comes from a woman aged 25 to 39 with Graves disease. This material consisted of peripheral blood mononuclear cells (PBMCs), taken at new diagnosis, from a patient treated with antithyroid drugs. In DNA form, the CDR3 reads TGTGCCAGCAGCGTGGACAATCGATCACCCCTCCACTTT. Residues: CASSVDNRSPLHF.